The present entry profiles one T cell receptor beta chain with its context. Its antigen has not been determined. Qualities for individual bases were not recorded, and no much larger clone is one base off. This record comes from a study of a mutant IDH1 vaccine in newly diagnosed glioma (dated by TCRdb to about 2021). A note on the overall study: The 30 to 40 treated patients were about 60% male and around 40% female, with a mean age of roughly 42 years. Prior to enrollment, standard therapy consisting of radiotherapy alone, temozolomide alone, or radiochemotherapy with temozolomide had been administered to patients, with the combination being received by most patients. Peripheral blood was drawn at six visits: V03 (baseline), V05, V07, V10, V12 and V13. For exploratory analyses, longitudinal TCRB deep sequencing was carried out in 25 treated patients wherever samples were available. The full study reports these points: Availability determined which PBMC samples were chosen for TCRB deep sequencing. Pseudoprogression appeared unrelated to alterations in the top peripheral T cell clonotypes detected by TCRB sequencing. According to the authors, sample limitations meant that analyses of patient blood samples could not be reproduced. Immune responses induced by the vaccine were seen in 90% to 95% of patients across multiple MHC alleles.

Reading from cysteine to phenylalanine, the CDR3 counts 14 amino acids. Solely the CDR3 DNA is kept, with 42 bases framed from the first base. The germline V gene (reference sequence) gives CDR1 as SGHNT and CDR2 as YYREEE. V is shortened by 4 bases, J by 2 bases, and the region joining them spans 12 bases. Libraries came from the immunoSEQ multiplex PCR assay. The hsTCRB Kit was used according to the manufacturer's protocol to amplify rearranged TCR beta chain sequences. TCRB libraries were sequenced on an Illumina MiSeq. The study's own analysis went as follows. The proprietary platform of the kit vendor was used for demultiplexing, trimming and gene mapping. The table comes from immuneACCESS by way of TCRdb, which keeps in-frame sequences with V and J called. Part of the clones is missing from these tables; in studies checked, under half for an unresolved V gene and the rest for unknown reasons. V, J and clone size reflect that table, while D and trimming were determined from the DNA. Recorded for this sample are some 87,000 clones; roughly 77% of them occurred a single time. 7% to 9% of the sample lies in the top ten.

The time point label corresponds to: baseline, week 1 (first vaccination visit). The sample's treatment or condition, from its label and the paper: pre-vaccination baseline after standard-of-care therapy. The donors had newly diagnosed IDH1-mutant astrocytomas of WHO grade 3 or 4 that showed loss of nuclear ATRX. The samples were drawn from NOA16, a multicentre, single-arm, open-label phase I trial in Germany that tested a mutant IDH1 peptide vaccine in humans for the first time. For immunogenicity testing, the blood drawn at visit V03 was used as the baseline sample. Genomic DNA for TCRB sequencing was extracted from EDTA blood using the DNeasy Blood and Tissue Kit.

This specimen consisted of PBMCs, obtained from a glioma patient treated with radiotherapy, temozolomide or both. The chain uses TRBV5-4 and TRBJ2-5; no D gene is confidently identified. This sequence was found in a man aged 40-49 years with glioma. At the DNA level, the sequence is TGTGCCAGCAGCCCTGGAGACCGGCAAGAGACCCAGTACTTC. Translated, it reads CASSPGDRQETQYF.